The 22 T cell receptor beta chains below come from one sample, sequenced in a study of cytomegalovirus exposure and HLA in healthy donors. 13 Jbeta primers and 60 Vbeta primers were used for the PCR. Profiled with immunoSEQ multiplex PCR; TCRdb holds only in-frame clones, not every one. The sample shows some 87,000 clones, 70% of them seen only once. Sequenced input: PBMCs. The receptors were sampled from a woman in her fifties or sixties in good health and CMV-seropositive.

As to this clone: Mismatch with germline at one junction end may stem from a read error. The CDR3 coding sequence is TGTTCCAGCAGCCTCCCCCAGCGATTCGGCTACACCTTC. Translation gives CSSSLPQRFGYTF. The rearrangement uses TRBV7-9 and TRBJ1-2; unclear D gene. The germline CDR1 and CDR2 sequences are SEHNR and FQNEAQ (reference sequence). CDR3 size: 13 residues.

This chain joins TRBV7-9 and TRBJ2-5, with D possibly TRBD2 on 6 matching bases. Germline loops: CDR1 SEHNR, CDR2 FQNEAQ (reference sequence). The CDR3 has 15 residues. V shed 0 bases and J shed 2 bases, with 10 bases lying between them. DNA for the CDR3: TGTGCCAGCAGCTTAGCAGGTCGGGAGCAAGAGACCCAGTACTTC. Amino acids: CASSLAGREQETQYF.

The gene calls are TRBV7-8 and TRBJ1-5, with 7 bases lining up with TRBD1. The CDR3 sequence is 14 residues long. With 4 bases clipped from V and 2 bases from J, the junction kept 2 bases outside the gene matches. Germline CDR1 and CDR2: SGHVS and FQNEAQ. In nucleotides, the CDR3 is TGTGCCAGCAGCTCCACAGGGGGCAATCAGCCCCAGCATTTT. It codes for CASSSTGGNQPQHF.

The J gene is TRBJ2-7, the V gene TRBV5-1, with 8 bases identical to TRBD1. The CDR3 runs to 15 residues. Losses at the gene ends were 0 bases for V and 1 base for J; bases not matched to a gene: 3. Germline V gene sequence: CDR1 SGHRS, CDR2 YFSETQ. The CDR3 nucleotides read TGCGCCAGCAGCTTGGGGGGACAGGAATCCTACGAGCAGTACTTC. Translated: CASSLGGQESYEQYF.

This clone is a singleton in its sample. The V gene is TRBV2, the J gene TRBJ1-2; TRBD1 is a possible D gene (6 bases). In germline, CDR1 is SNHLY, CDR2 FYNNEI. The CDR3 covers 14 residues. V lost 7 bases, J lost 7 bases, and 19 bases lay in between. CDR3: CASNSGGQPAGYTF. CDR3 nucleotide sequence: TGTGCCAGCAATAGCGGGGGACAACCCGCTGGCTACACCTTC.

The V gene is TRBV18, the J gene TRBJ2-5; D is possibly TRBD1 (6 bases). TRBJ2-7 matches the DNA end more closely, so the J call is doubtful. The CDR3 totals 13 residues. The V gene's germline CDR1 is KGHSH and CDR2 LQKENI. The CDR3 reads CASSPDSTYEQYF. The CDR3 coding sequence is TGTGCCAGCTCACCGGACAGCACTTACGAGCAGTACTTC.

In its sample, this clone was seen a few times. The chain combines TRBV9 with TRBJ2-3, with D possibly matching TRBD2 (6 bases). The V end lost 2 bases, the J end lost 5 bases, and 9 bases lay between the germline ends. CDR1 is SGDLS, CDR2 YYNGEE, per germline. The CDR3 sequence is 13 residues long. CDR3: CASSVNSGDTQYF. The DNA of the CDR3 is TGTGCCAGCAGCGTGAATAGCGGAGATACGCAGTATTTT.

The chain links TRBV11-2 to TRBJ2-7; 7 positions agree with TRBD2. Per the germline V gene, CDR1 is SGHAT and CDR2 is FQNNGV. The CDR3 contains 15 residues. V trimming: 5 bases; J trimming: 1 base; junction bases outside the gene matches: 8. CDR3 amino acids: CASSVSRGTSYEQYF. The DNA for the CDR3 is TGTGCCAGCAGCGTCTCGCGGGGGACTTCCTACGAGCAGTACTTC.

V usage is TRBV7-8 and J usage is TRBJ2-7; possibly TRBD2 for D (6 bases). This CDR3 is built from 13 residues. The ends were cut back, 2 bases at V and 6 bases at J, with 11 bases in the middle. CDR1 and CDR2 (germline): SGHVS, FQNEAQ. The CDR3 protein is CASSLNVGGEQYF. Here the CDR3 DNA reads TGTGCCAGCAGCTTAAATGTGGGGGGCGAGCAGTACTTC.

The rearrangement joins TRBV7-3 to TRBJ2-5; D may be TRBD2 (6 bases). CDR1 and CDR2 (germline): SGHTA, FQGTGA. The V gene lost 5 bases and the J gene lost 7 bases, with 17 bases spanning the gap. The CDR3 totals 14 residues. Here the CDR3 reads CASSIDATGGTQYF. The CDR3 DNA is TGTGCCAGCAGCATCGACGCAACCGGGGGGACCCAGTACTTC.

The J gene is TRBJ2-2, the V gene TRBV7-3; TRBD1 aligns across 8 bases. The ends lost 4 bases at V and 6 bases at J; junction bases unmatched: 7. Germline V lookup: CDR1 SGHTA, CDR2 FQGTGA. This CDR3 comprises 15 residues. CDR3 sequence reads: CASSSRTGHAGELFF. CDR3 DNA sequence: TGTGCCAGCAGCTCCCGGACAGGGCATGCCGGGGAGCTGTTTTTT.

The chain uses TRBV7-2 and TRBJ1-2; D is unresolved. This CDR3 comprises 15 residues. Germline-derived CDR1 and CDR2 are SGHTA and FQGNSA. Trimming cost V 1 base and J 8 bases, with 17 bases left between them. The CDR3 loop is CASSLELGTPNGYTF. In DNA, the CDR3 is TGTGCCAGCAGCTTAGAATTGGGCACCCCCAACGGCTACACCTTC.

This clone was counted once. The chain links TRBV25-1 to TRBJ1-2, with D possibly matching TRBD1 (5 bases). V was shortened by 2 bases and J by 4 bases, with 8 bases between the two germline ends. CDR3 length equals 13 residues. Germline CDR1 MGHDK, CDR2 SYGVNS. DNA of the CDR3: TGTGCCAGCAGTGAAGTTCAGGGCTATGGCTACACCTTC. This sequence encodes CASSEVQGYGYTF.

This chain connects TRBV19 to TRBJ2-2; TRBD1 is a possible D gene (6 bases). The germline V gene encodes CDR1 LNHDA and CDR2 SQIVND (reference sequence). The CDR3 is made up of 13 amino acids. V shed 5 bases and J shed 7 bases, with 11 bases lying between them. The DNA of the CDR3 is TGTGCCAGTAGTCTCCCAGGGGTCGGGGAGCTGTTTTTT. Residues: CASSLPGVGELFF.

The chain links TRBV5-1 to TRBJ2-3; 7 bases line up with TRBD2. The V segment lost 0 bases and the J segment 5 bases; nucleotides outside the gene matches: 9. Germline V CDR1 and CDR2: SGHRS, YFSETQ. The CDR3 contains 16 residues. In nucleotides, the CDR3 is TGCGCCAGCAGCTTGGGTGGGGGAGGGCCGATAGATACGCAGTATTTT. Protein sequence: CASSLGGGGPIDTQYF.

This clone came up once. This chain connects TRBV30 to TRBJ2-7; D may be TRBD2 (5 bases). CDR1 is GTSNPN and CDR2 is SVGIG in the germline V gene (reference sequence). CDR3 length: 13 residues. Trimming removed 2 bases from V and 3 bases from J, with 11 bases in between. CDR3 region: CAWSWTRSYEQYF. DNA of the CDR3: TGTGCCTGGAGTTGGACTCGTAGCTACGAGCAGTACTTC.

The rearrangement joins TRBV6-1 to TRBJ2-5; D is ambiguous. CDR1 is MNHNS and CDR2 is SASEGT in the germline V gene. The V end was cut by 2 bases, the J end by 12 bases, with 10 bases between. There are 11 residues in the CDR3. CDR3 sequence (DNA): TGTGCCAGCAGTGAAATGGCGGTGAAGTACTTC. It specifies CASSEMAVKYF.

The chain joins TRBV18 to TRBJ1-1; D may be TRBD1 (5 bases). Germline V gives CDR1 KGHSH, CDR2 LQKENI. The CDR3 is made up of 15 amino acids. V gave up 4 bases and J gave up 0 bases, with 12 bases separating them. The CDR3 region is CASSLRGGMNTEAFF. The CDR3 coding sequence is TGTGCCAGCTCACTTAGGGGCGGCATGAACACTGAAGCTTTCTTT.

The chain employs TRBV4-3 and TRBJ2-2; 8 positions agree with TRBD2. The CDR3 covers 15 residues. The junction had 2 bases not matched to a gene; V was cut back by 5 bases and J by 0 bases. Germline V gene data show CDR1 as LGHNA and CDR2 as YSLEER. The DNA of the CDR3 is TGCGCCAGCAGCACGGGACTAGCGAACACCGGGGAGCTGTTTTTT. This sequence encodes CASSTGLANTGELFF.

V is TRBV18 and J is TRBJ2-6; weak D call: TRBD2 (5 bases). Germline CDR1 reads KGHSH; CDR2 reads LQKENI. The CDR3 length is 17 residues. Trimming shortened V by 3 bases and J by 4 bases, and 16 bases separated the two germline ends. The CDR3 coding sequence is TGTGCCAGCTCACCGGGAGATCCCTCTACCGGGGCCAACGTCCTGACTTTC. This translates into CASSPGDPSTGANVLTF.

This chain uses TRBV5-6 with TRBJ2-4, with a tentative D call TRBD1 (5 bases). Germline CDR1 and CDR2: SGHDT and YYEEEE. Between the trimmed V and J ends, which lost 5 bases and 2 bases, there was a span of 14 bases. CDR3 size: 15 residues. The CDR3, as DNA: TGTGCCAGCAGTACGACAGCACCCCCCAAAAACATTCAGTACTTC. Protein sequence: CASSTTAPPKNIQYF.

The chain employs TRBV7-2 and TRBJ1-2; the match to TRBD1 covers 9 bases. This CDR3 has 13 amino acids. V was pared by 5 bases and J by 4 bases, with 2 bases of the junction left unmatched. The germline CDR1 and CDR2 sequences are SGHTA and FQGNSA. CDR3 region: CASSKTGGYGYTF. The CDR3 DNA follows: TGTGCCAGCAGCAAGACAGGGGGCTATGGCTACACCTTC.